The 2 T cell receptor beta chains reported below all come from one sample, sequenced in a study of CD4 T cells in relation to SARS-CoV-2 and coronaviruses. TCRdb's copy holds only in-frame clones and misses some; the assay was immunoSEQ multiplex PCR. Of about 22,000 clones listed, around 72% are singletons. For these receptors, no antigen is known. Unexposed donor CD4+ T cells date from about 2010-2019, before the COVID-19 pandemic. The cells were cultured for around ten days before CD4+ T cells were isolated. The sequencing sample was made of CD4+ T cells from PBMCs, cultured in vitro. These receptor sequences come from a human donor in good health.

The CDR3 loop reads CASSFRTSGGPSTNEQYF. The CDR3, as DNA: TGTGCCAGCAGCTTCAGGACTAGCGGGGGCCCTTCAACCAACGAGCAGTACTTC. The rearrangement joins TRBV7-8 to TRBJ2-7; TRBD2 matches at 13 bases. The CDR3 is 18 amino acids. From germline, CDR1 is SGHVS and CDR2 FQNEAQ. The V segment lost 3 bases and the J segment 5 bases; nucleotides outside the gene matches: 13.

V gene TRBV27 combines with J gene TRBJ1-1; D not resolved. CDR1 MNHEY and CDR2 SMNVEV come from the germline V gene (reference sequence). This CDR3 has 13 residues. The V gene lost 6 bases and the J gene lost 4 bases, with 12 bases spanning the gap. The CDR3: CASRTALGTEAFF. CDR3 coding DNA: TGTGCCAGCAGGACCGCTTTGGGCACTGAAGCTTTCTTT.